The T cell receptor beta chain described here comes from a study of T cell repertoires in cytomegalovirus infection. Via MiXCR, TCRdb re-called the reads, giving one row per CDR3 protein. The top ten hold around a sixth of the sample, which has about 700,000 distinct CDR3 sequences, around 32% seen once. Notes on this clonotype: Its antigen is undetermined. Mismatch with germline at one junction end may stem from a read error.

The receptor was isolated from a human donor in good health (CMV status not recorded). Some clones in this sample may be carry-over from other donors' samples. The material sequenced was cultured PBMCs, taken from culture after CMV antigen stimulation.

CDR3 in amino acids: CASSLGLRSDTQYF. DNA of the CDR3: TGTGCCAGCAGCTTGGGTTTGCGATCAGATACGCAGTATTTT. The chain employs TRBV5-3 and TRBJ2-3; no clear D gene. TRBV5-3 is labeled an ORF, and its function is uncertain. The CDR3 runs to 14 residues.